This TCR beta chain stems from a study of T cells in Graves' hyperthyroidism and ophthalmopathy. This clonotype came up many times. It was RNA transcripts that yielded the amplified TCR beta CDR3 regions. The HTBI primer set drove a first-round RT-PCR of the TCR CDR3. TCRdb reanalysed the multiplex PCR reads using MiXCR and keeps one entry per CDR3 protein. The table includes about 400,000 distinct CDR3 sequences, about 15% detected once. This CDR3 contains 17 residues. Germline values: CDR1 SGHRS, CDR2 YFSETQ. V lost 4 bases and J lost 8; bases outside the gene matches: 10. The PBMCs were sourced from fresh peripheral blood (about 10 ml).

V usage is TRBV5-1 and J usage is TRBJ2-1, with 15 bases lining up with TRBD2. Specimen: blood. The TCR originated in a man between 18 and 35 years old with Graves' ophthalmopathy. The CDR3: CASSPGLAGGGVYEQFF. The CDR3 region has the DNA TGCGCCAGCAGCCCGGGACTAGCGGGGGGCGGGGTCTATGAGCAGTTCTTC. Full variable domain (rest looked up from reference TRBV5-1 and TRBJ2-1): KAGVTQTPRYLIKTRGQQVTLSCSPISGHRSVSWYQQTPGQGLQFLFEYFSETQRNKGNFPGRFSGRQFSNSRSEMNVSTLELGDSALYLCASSPGLAGGGVYEQFFGPGTRLTVL.